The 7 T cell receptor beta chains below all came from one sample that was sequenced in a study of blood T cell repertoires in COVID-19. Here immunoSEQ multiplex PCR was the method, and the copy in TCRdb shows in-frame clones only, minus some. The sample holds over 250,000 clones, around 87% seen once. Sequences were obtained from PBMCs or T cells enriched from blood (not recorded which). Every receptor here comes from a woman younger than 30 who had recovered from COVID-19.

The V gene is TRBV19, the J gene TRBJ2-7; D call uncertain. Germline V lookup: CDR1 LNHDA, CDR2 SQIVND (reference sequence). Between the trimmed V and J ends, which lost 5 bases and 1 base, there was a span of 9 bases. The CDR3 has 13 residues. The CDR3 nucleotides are TGTGCCAGTAGTTCTGGAGCTTCCTACGAGCAGTACTTC. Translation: CASSSGASYEQYF.

DNA of the CDR3: TGTGCCAGCAGCTTGGCGCTGTATAGGTGGGGGGGACTTAGCACAGATACGCAGTATTTT. Encoded protein: CASSLALYRWGGLSTDTQYF. The chain combines TRBV5-5 with TRBJ2-3; 7 bases are shared with TRBD2. Losses at the gene ends were 0 bases for V and 0 bases for J; bases not matched to a gene: 16. The CDR3 is 20 residues long. Germline V gene data show CDR1 as SGHKS and CDR2 as YYEKEE (reference sequence).

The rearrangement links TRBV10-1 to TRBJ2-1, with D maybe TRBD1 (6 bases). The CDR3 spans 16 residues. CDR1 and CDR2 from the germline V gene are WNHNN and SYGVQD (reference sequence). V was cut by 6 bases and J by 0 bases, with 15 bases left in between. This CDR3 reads CASSVGGASSYNEQFF. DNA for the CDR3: TGCGCCAGCAGCGTTGGGGGCGCCAGCTCCTACAATGAGCAGTTCTTC.

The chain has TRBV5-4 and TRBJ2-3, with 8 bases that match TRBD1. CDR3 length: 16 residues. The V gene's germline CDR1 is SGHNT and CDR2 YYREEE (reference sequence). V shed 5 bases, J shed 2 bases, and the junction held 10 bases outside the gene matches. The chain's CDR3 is CASRPYRGEYTDTQYF. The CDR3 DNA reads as TGTGCCAGCAGACCCTACAGGGGGGAATACACAGATACGCAGTATTTT.

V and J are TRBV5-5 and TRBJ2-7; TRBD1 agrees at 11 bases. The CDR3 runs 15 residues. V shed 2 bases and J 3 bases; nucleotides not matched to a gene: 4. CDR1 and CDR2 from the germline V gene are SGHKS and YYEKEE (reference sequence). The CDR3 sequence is CASSFRDRGVYEQYF. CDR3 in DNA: TGTGCCAGCAGCTTCCGGGACAGGGGGGTCTACGAGCAGTACTTC.

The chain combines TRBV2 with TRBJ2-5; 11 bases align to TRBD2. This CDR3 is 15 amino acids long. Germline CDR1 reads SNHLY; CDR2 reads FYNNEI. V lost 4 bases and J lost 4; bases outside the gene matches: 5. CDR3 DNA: TGTGCCAGCAGTGTTCCTCTAGCGGGGGGAGAGACCCAGTACTTC. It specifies CASSVPLAGGETQYF.

The CDR3 bases are TGTGCCAGCAGTGAGGTGGCAAAACTGTTTTTT. It specifies CASSEVAKLFF. J is TRBJ1-4 and V is TRBV2; the D is unclear. Germline V lookup: CDR1 SNHLY, CDR2 FYNNEI. The CDR3 is 11 residues long. Trimming took 3 bases from V and 10 from J, leaving 6 bases between them.